A selection of T cell receptor beta chains follows, all from one sample in a study of long-term antiretroviral therapy in people with HIV. The data were produced by immunoSEQ multiplex PCR, yet TCRdb's version contains in-frame clones alone and is incomplete. The data hold more than 35,000 clones, with approximately 79% observed a single time. The sequencing used unsorted PBMCs, collected 1.5 years after starting antiretroviral therapy. These receptors were taken from a man aged 18 to 29 with HIV. The CDR3 runs from the conserved cysteine through the conserved F or W. The D gene is left open where the match is weak. Part of the rows lack a size; the others show once, few, many or a class for expanded clones.

TRBV9	TRBJ2-2	few	NA	TGTGCCAGCAGCGTGGGCAGGGGCTACGACGGGGAGCTGTTTTTT	CASSVGRGYDGELFF
TRBV28	TRBJ1-2	NA	NA	TGTGCCAGCAGCCGGGCTTGGGGTTTGGATGGCTACACCTTC	CASSRAWGLDGYTF
TRBV6-5	TRBJ2-7	NA	NA	TGTGCCAGCACCAAAAGGGAAGGTTACGAGCAGTACTTC	CASTKREGYEQYF
TRBV19	TRBJ1-2	NA	NA	TGTGCCAGTAGTATCGGGACTCGCCGGGCCTATGGCTACACCTTC	CASSIGTRRAYGYTF
TRBV4-3	TRBJ2-2	NA	NA	TGCGCCAGCAGCCAAGAGGGAATGCAAACCGGGGAGCTGTTTTTT	CASSQEGMQTGELFF
TRBV5-1	TRBJ2-3	NA	NA	TGCGCCAGCAGCTTGGTAGGGGGAAGAACAGATACGCAGTATTTT	CASSLVGGRTDTQYF
TRBV7-9	TRBJ2-7	NA	TRBD2	TGTGCCAGCAGGGCCGGGACTAGAGGCGAGCAGTACTTC	CASRAGTRGEQYF
TRBV9	TRBJ1-2	NA	NA	TGTGCCAGCAGCCCTCAGTCGTATGGCTACACCTTC	CASSPQSYGYTF
TRBV10-3	TRBJ2-1	NA	TRBD1	TGTGCCATCCGGGACAGCTACAATGAGCAGTTCTTC	CAIRDSYNEQFF
TRBV18	TRBJ1-1	NA	NA	TGTGCCAGCTCAACACACGTGAACACTGAAGCTTTCTTT	CASSTHVNTEAFF
TRBV19	TRBJ1-5	few	NA	TGTGCCAGTAGTATTAGAGGGTCTCAGCCCCAGCATTTT	CASSIRGSQPQHF
TRBV7-9	TRBJ1-2	few	NA	TGTGCCAGCAGCTTAGCCCACACTACAGGGTCGCACGGCTACACCTTC	CASSLAHTTGSHGYTF
TRBV19	TRBJ2-7	once	TRBD1	TGTGCCAGTAGTCAACAGGGGGCGGCCACAAGCTCCTACGAGCAGTACTTC	CASSQQGAATSSYEQYF
TRBV29-1	TRBJ2-4	NA	NA	TGCAGCTCTTGGACTCAAAACATTCAGTACTTC	CSSWTQNIQYF
TRBV6-5	TRBJ1-5	NA	NA	TGTGCCAGCAGTTTGAATCAGCCCCAGCATTTT	CASSLNQPQHF
TRBV7-9	TRBJ2-7	NA	NA	TGTGCCAGCAGCTTACTTAGGGGAACCTACGAGCAGTACTTC	CASSLLRGTYEQYF
TRBV10-1	TRBJ2-7	few	NA	TGCGCCAGCTCGGAAGGGTCCCCCTACGAGCAGTACTTC	CASSEGSPYEQYF
TRBV11-2	TRBJ2-5	once	NA	TGTGCCAGCAGCCGGTTAAGCGGGTGGTACCAAGAGACCCAGTACTTC	CASSRLSGWYQETQYF
TRBV20-1	TRBJ1-1	NA	NA	TGCAGTGCCCGCTCGTACACTGAAGCTTTCTTT	CSARSYTEAFF
TRBV29-1	TRBJ2-5	NA	TRBD2	TGCAGCGTTAGACTAGCGGACCAAGAGACCCAGTACTTC	CSVRLADQETQYF
TRBV5-5	TRBJ2-5	NA	NA	TGTGCCAGCAGCTTAGGGCAGGGACAAGAGACCCAGTACTTC	CASSLGQGQETQYF
TRBV4-1	TRBJ2-2	once	TRBD2	TGCGCCAGCAGCCAAGGCGGCCTAGCGGGAGTCGGCACCGGGGAGCTGTTTTTT	CASSQGGLAGVGTGELFF
TRBV28	TRBJ1-5	NA	NA	TGTGCCAGCAGGGCGGGGTGGAGCAATCAGCCCCAGCATTTT	CASRAGWSNQPQHF
TRBV28	TRBJ2-1	NA	NA	TGTGCCAGCAGTTTTGGGTACAATGAGCAGTTCTTC	CASSFGYNEQFF
TRBV2	TRBJ2-7	NA	TRBD2	TGTGCCAGCAGTGCTGGGACTAGCAGGTCCTACGAGCAGTACTTC	CASSAGTSRSYEQYF
TRBV18	TRBJ2-3	NA	NA	TGTGCCAGCTCACCACCGGGTGCGAGTGGGATAAAGGATACGCAGTATTTT	CASSPPGASGIKDTQYF
TRBV29-1	TRBJ2-2	NA	NA	TGCAGCGTCGGACTGATCACCGGGGAGCTGTTTTTT	CSVGLITGELFF
TRBV7-9	TRBJ1-5	few	NA	TGTGCCAGCAGCTCTGCCATGGGTCAGCCCCAGCATTTT	CASSSAMGQPQHF
TRBV2	TRBJ2-7	once	TRBD2	TGTGCCAGCAGTGATTGGTTTGGAGGGACTAGCGGGCTTTCCTACGAGCAGTACTTC	CASSDWFGGTSGLSYEQYF
TRBV19	TRBJ1-1	NA	NA	TGTGCCAGTAGTCACGGGACGGCGAACACTGAAGCTTTCTTT	CASSHGTANTEAFF
TRBV18	TRBJ1-2	NA	NA	TGTGCCAGCTCACAGCAACCTCAGGGACGGAACTATGGCTACACCTTC	CASSQQPQGRNYGYTF
TRBV28	TRBJ2-7	NA	TRBD1	TGTGCCAGCAGTTTTGAGGGACAGGGGGTCGCCGAGCAGTACTTC	CASSFEGQGVAEQYF
TRBV9	TRBJ1-1	NA	NA	TGTGCCAGCAGCGTATCAAAGGGCACTGAAGCTTTCTTT	CASSVSKGTEAFF